The present T cell receptor (beta chain) was sequenced within a study of blood T cells in healthy people across ages. Germline loops: CDR1 MDHEN, CDR2 SYDVKM. The CDR3 totals 12 residues. General study points: Long-lived donors had more naive CD4+ cells and higher diversity than aged donors.

Alongside a J-beta primer mix, a sample-barcoded 5' primer served in a second PCR lasting about 7 to 12 cycles. TCRdb re-derived calls from the 5' RACE reads in MiXCR, one entry per CDR3 protein. The sample contains some 1,800,000 distinct CDR3 sequences, roughly two fifths of which appear only once. On this clonotype itself: As yet, its antigen is unknown.

Each donor had 8.5 to 10 milliliters of peripheral blood drawn. Sample: blood. This receptor was taken from a human donor in good health. The chain links TRBV28 to TRBJ2-3; D is possibly TRBD2 (5 bases). CDR3 coding DNA: TGTACCACTCACGGGGGCACAGATACGCAGTATTTT. Translated, it gives CTTHGGTDTQYF.